The rows below give T cell receptor beta chains drawn from one sample of a study of T-cell memory formation after mild COVID-19. TCRdb ran MiXCR on the 5' RACE reads and lists one entry per CDR3 protein. The profile shows a few hundred thousand distinct CDR3 sequences, 8% to 9.5% of them singletons. The specimen sequenced was PBMCs or a T cell subset sorted from them (not recorded which). All receptors derive from a man younger than 35 who had mild COVID-19 (a few samples of this study predate the infection). Cell type and time point are not known. The CDR3 runs from the conserved cysteine through the conserved F or W.

j_call v_call cdr3_aa
TRBJ2-2 TRBV6-5 CASSYYRSGELFF
TRBJ2-5 TRBV4-2 CASSQDGTSGGETQYF
TRBJ2-1 TRBV7-9 CASSSRQGPYNEQFF
TRBJ1-2 TRBV20-1 CSAIPWGQGYTF
TRBJ2-4 TRBV20-1 CSAPTPGPLAKNIQYF
TRBJ2-5 TRBV20-1 CSAGTVGTQYF
TRBJ2-3 TRBV6-2/TRBV6-3 CASSYFRTDTQYF
TRBJ2-5 TRBV10-1 CASSDVPAAQETQYF
TRBJ1-2 TRBV20-1 CSATTTDSFGYTF
TRBJ1-1 TRBV20-1 CSANEGMNTEAFF
TRBJ2-1 TRBV5-1 CASSLVQGDYNEQFF
TRBJ1-1 TRBV18 CASSSDGSTEAFF
TRBJ2-5 TRBV5-1 CASSSGRDQETQYF
TRBJ1-1 TRBV18 CASSPPLGGTTTEAFF
TRBJ1-3 TRBV6-4 CASSDHRHRSGNTIYF
TRBJ1-1 TRBV4-1 CASSQHSQVAAFF
TRBJ2-7 TRBV6-5 CASRQGQGASYEQYF
TRBJ2-3 TRBV5-1 CASSLGQGVTDTQYF
TRBJ2-1 TRBV19 CASLAGGDNEQFF
TRBJ2-4 TRBV12-3/TRBV12-4 CASSFDRAAKNIQYF
TRBJ2-4 TRBV27 CASSRNRVAKNIQYF
TRBJ2-7 TRBV18 CASSQTSKSYEQYF
TRBJ2-7 TRBV12-2 CASRMGTVHEQYF
TRBJ2-5 TRBV5-1 CASSLGLAGQETQYF
TRBJ2-5 TRBV3-1 CASSQLTGRQTQYF
TRBJ1-2 TRBV24-1 CATSDFGYGYTF
TRBJ2-3 TRBV4-1 CASSQFVLTDTQYF
TRBJ2-1 TRBV12-3/TRBV12-4 CASSYGQVIYNEQFF
TRBJ1-4 TRBV6-5 CASSLANDRGIKLFF
TRBJ1-1 TRBV18 CASSSAPNTEAFF
TRBJ2-7 TRBV5-1 CASRASSGALSYEQYF
TRBJ2-3 TRBV4-3 CASSQRAGRADTQYF
TRBJ2-2 TRBV5-1 CASATNSWDTGELFF
TRBJ1-2 TRBV6-5 CASSYSGTASNYGYTF
TRBJ2-5 TRBV4-3 CASSPRDRPQETQYF
TRBJ1-3 TRBV12-3/TRBV12-4 CASRRSAFSGNTIYF
TRBJ2-1 TRBV20-1 CSASAGYNEQFF
TRBJ2-5 TRBV7-2 CASSYGGPRRETQYF
TRBJ1-1 TRBV28 CASRQHGGGTEAFF
TRBJ2-1 TRBV10-3 CALRTGGNEQFF